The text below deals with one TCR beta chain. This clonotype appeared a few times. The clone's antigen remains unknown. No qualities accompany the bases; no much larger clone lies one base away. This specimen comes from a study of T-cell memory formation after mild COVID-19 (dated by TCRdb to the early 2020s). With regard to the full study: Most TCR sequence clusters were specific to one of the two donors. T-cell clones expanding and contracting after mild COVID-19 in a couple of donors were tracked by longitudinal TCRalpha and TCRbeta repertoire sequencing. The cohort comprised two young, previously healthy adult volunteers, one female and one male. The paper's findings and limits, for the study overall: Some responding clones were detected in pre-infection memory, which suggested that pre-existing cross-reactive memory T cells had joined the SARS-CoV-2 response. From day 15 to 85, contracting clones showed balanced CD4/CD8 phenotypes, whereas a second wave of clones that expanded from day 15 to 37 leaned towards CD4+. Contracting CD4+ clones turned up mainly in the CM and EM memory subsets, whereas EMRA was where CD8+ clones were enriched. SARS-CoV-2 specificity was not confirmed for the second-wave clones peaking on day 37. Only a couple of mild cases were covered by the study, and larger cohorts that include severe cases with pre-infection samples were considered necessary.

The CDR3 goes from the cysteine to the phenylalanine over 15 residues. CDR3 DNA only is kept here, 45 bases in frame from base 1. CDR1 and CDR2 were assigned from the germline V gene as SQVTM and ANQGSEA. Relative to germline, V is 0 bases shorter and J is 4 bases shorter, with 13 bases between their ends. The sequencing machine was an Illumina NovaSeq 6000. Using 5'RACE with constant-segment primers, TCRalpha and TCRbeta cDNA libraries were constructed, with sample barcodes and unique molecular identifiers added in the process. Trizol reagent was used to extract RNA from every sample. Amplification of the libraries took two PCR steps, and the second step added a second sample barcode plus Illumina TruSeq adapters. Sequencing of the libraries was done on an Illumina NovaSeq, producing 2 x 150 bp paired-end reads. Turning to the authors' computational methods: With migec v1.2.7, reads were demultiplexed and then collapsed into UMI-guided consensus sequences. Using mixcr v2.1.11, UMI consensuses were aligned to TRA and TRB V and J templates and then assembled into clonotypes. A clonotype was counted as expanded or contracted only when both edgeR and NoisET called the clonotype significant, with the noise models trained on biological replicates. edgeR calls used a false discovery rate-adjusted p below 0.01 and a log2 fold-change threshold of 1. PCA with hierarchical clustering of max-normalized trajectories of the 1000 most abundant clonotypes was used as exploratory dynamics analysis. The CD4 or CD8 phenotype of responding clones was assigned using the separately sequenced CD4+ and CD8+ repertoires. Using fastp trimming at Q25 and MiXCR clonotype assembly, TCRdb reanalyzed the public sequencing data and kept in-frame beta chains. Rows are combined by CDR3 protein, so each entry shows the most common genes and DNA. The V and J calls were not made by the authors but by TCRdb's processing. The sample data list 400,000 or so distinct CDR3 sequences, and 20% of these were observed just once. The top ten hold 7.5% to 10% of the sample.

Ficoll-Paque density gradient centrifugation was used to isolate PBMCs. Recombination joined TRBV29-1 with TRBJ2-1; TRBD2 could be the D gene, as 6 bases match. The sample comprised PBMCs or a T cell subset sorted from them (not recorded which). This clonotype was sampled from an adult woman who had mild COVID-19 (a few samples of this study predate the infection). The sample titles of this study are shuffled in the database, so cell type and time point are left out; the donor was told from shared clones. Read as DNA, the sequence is TGCAGCGTTGAAGATCAGTCGGGGGAGTACAATGAGCAGTTCTTC. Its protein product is CSVEDQSGEYNEQFF.